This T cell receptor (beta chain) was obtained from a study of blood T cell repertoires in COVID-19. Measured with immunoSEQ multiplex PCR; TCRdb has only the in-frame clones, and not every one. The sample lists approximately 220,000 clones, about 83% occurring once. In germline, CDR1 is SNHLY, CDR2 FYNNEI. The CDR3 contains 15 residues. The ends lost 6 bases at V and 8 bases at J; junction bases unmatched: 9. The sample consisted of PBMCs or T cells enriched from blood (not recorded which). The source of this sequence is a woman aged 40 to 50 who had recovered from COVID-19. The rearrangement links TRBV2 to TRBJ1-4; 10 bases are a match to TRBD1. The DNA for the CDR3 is TGTGCCAGCAGGGCAGGGGACAGGGGATCGGAAAAACTGTTTTTT. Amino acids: CASRAGDRGSEKLFF.